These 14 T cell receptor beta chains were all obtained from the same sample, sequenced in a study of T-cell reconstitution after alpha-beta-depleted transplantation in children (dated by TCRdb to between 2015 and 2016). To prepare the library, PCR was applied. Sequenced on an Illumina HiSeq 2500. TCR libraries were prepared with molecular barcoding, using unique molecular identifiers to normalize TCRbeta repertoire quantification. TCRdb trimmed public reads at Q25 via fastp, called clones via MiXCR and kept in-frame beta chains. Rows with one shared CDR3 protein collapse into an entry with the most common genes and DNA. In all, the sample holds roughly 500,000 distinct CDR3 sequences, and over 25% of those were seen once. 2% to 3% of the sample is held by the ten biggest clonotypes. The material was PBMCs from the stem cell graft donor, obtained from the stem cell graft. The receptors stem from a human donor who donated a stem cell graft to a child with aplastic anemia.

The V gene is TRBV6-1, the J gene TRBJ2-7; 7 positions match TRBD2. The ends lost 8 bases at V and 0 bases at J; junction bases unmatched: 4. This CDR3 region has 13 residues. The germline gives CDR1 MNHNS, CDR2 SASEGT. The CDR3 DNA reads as TGTGCCAGCTGTCTAGCGGTCTCCTACGAGCAGTACTTC. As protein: CASCLAVSYEQYF.

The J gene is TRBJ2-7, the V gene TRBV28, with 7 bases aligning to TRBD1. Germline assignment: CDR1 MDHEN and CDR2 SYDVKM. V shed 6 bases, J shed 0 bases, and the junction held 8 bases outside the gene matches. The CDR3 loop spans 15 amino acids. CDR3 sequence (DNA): TGTGCCAGCAGCAGACAGGGAGCGAACTCCTACGAGCAGTACGTC. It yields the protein CASSRQGANSYEQYV.

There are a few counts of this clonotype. The CDR3: CASSSLRGRGTEAFF. CDR3 DNA: TGTGCCAGCAGTTCTCTGAGGGGTCGGGGCACTGAAGCTTTCTTT. The chain has TRBV12-3 or TRBV12-4 and TRBJ1-1; possible D gene TRBD1, 5 bases. The CDR3 contains 15 residues. V lost 4 bases and J lost 4, with 16 bases in between.

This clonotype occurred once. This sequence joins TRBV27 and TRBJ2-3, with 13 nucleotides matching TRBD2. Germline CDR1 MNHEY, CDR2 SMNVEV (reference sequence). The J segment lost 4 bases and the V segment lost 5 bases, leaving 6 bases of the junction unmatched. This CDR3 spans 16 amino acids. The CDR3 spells CASSPWTSGSADTQYF. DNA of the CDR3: TGTGCCAGCAGTCCCTGGACTAGCGGGAGTGCAGATACGCAGTATTTT.

CDR3 bases: TGTGCCAGCAGCGGACTAGGATCCTACGAGCAGTACTTC. Translation gives CASSGLGSYEQYF. The V gene is TRBV27, the J gene TRBJ2-7, with TRBD2 identical over 7 bases. V shed 6 bases and J 1 base; nucleotides not matched to a gene: 3. The CDR3 covers 13 residues. Germline V gives CDR1 MNHEY, CDR2 SMNVEV (reference sequence).

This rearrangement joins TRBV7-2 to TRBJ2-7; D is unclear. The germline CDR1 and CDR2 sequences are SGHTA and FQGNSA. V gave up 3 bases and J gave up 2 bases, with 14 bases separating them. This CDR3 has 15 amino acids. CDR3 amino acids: CASSFGGDFAYEQYF. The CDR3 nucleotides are TGTGCCAGCAGCTTCGGTGGGGATTTCGCCTACGAGCAGTACTTC.

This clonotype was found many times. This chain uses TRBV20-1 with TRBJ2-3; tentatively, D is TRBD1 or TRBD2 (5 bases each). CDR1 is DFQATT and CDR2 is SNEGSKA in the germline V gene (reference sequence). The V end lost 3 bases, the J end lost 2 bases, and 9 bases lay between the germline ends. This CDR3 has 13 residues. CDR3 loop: CSARGESTDTQYF. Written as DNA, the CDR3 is TGCAGTGCTAGGGGGGAATCCACAGATACGCAGTATTTT.

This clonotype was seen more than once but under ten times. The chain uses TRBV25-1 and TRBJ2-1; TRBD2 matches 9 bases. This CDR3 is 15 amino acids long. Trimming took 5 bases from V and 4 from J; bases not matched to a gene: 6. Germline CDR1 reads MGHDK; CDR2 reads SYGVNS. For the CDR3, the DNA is TGTGCCAGCAGTCCTCGGACTAGCGTTTACAATGAGCAGTTCTTC. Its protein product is CASSPRTSVYNEQFF.

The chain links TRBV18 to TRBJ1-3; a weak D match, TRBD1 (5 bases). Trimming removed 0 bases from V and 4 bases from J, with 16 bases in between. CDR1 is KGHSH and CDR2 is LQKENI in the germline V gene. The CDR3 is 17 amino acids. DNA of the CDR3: TGTGCCAGCTCACCACCAACCACGTCGGGGCCAGGAAACACCATATATTTT. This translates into CASSPPTTSGPGNTIYF.

Here the CDR3 DNA reads TGCGCCAGCGGGAAGACTAGCGGGGTTATTTACAATGAGCAGTTCTTC. It codes for CASGKTSGVIYNEQFF. The rearrangement uses TRBV5-1 and TRBJ2-1; 11 nucleotides match TRBD2. The CDR3 is made up of 16 amino acids. Per the germline V gene, CDR1 is SGHRS and CDR2 is YFSETQ. V trimming: 7 bases; J trimming: 4 bases; junction bases outside the gene matches: 10.

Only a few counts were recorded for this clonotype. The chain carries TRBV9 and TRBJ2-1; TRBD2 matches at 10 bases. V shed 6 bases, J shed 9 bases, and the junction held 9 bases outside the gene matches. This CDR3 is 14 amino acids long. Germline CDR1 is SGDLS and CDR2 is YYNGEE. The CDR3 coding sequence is TGTGCCAGCACCGCCGGGACTAGCGAGTCTGAGCAGTTCTTC. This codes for CASTAGTSESEQFF.

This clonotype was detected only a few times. CDR3 in DNA: TGTGCCAGCAGCCTACCCTCGTTGGGGGACACTGAAGCTTTCTTT. Encoded protein: CASSLPSLGDTEAFF. The rearrangement joins TRBV7-8 to TRBJ1-1, with D perhaps TRBD1 (5 bases). V shed 5 bases and J shed 3 bases, with 16 bases lying between them. The CDR3 runs to 15 residues. CDR1 and CDR2 from the germline V gene are SGHVS and FQNEAQ.

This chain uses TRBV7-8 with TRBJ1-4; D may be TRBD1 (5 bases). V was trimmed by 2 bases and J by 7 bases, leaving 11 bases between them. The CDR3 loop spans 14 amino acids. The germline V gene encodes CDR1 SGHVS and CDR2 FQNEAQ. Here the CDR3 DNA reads TGTGCCAGCAGCTTATGGGGGGGTAGTGAAAAACTGTTTTTT. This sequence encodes CASSLWGGSEKLFF.

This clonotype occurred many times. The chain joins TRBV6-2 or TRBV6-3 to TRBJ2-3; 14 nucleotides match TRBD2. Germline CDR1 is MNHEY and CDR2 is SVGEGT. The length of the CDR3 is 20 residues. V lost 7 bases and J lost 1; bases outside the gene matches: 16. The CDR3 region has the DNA TGTGCCAGCACCATAGGGACTAGCGGGAGTTTCGTGCGCGGCACAGATACGCAGTATTTT. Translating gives CASTIGTSGSFVRGTDTQYF.